One sample yielded the 28 T cell receptor beta chains listed below, sequenced in a study of identifying expanded T cells in peripheral blood. Measured with immunoSEQ multiplex PCR; TCRdb has only the in-frame clones, and not every one. The data show under 85,000 clones, 84% seen once. The sequenced sample was blood. All receptors derive from a person aged 18 to 70 in good health.

This clone appeared a single time. The J gene is TRBJ2-7, the V gene TRBV28; tentatively, D is TRBD2 (7 bases). This CDR3 has 18 amino acids. Germline V lookup: CDR1 MDHEN, CDR2 SYDVKM. V dropped 6 bases and J dropped 2 bases, with 26 bases sitting between them. CDR3 in DNA: TGTGCCAGCAGCCCCGGGCGGGGGCCCAGGGATTTTACCTACGAGCAGTACTTC. Encoded protein: CASSPGRGPRDFTYEQYF.

The chain couples TRBV11-3 to TRBJ2-7, with D uncertain. Germline loops: CDR1 SGHNT, CDR2 YENEEA. The CDR3 loop spans 13 amino acids. V lost 0 bases and J lost 6, with 9 bases in between. The CDR3 loop reads CASSLDGLGEQYF. CDR3 bases: TGTGCCAGCAGCTTAGATGGGCTGGGCGAGCAGTACTTC.

The sample holds a few counts of this clone. This rearrangement joins TRBV7-2 to TRBJ2-7, with TRBD2 matching 12 bases. V lost 5 bases to trimming and J lost 4 bases; unmatched junction nucleotides: 3. The CDR3 extends over 14 amino acids. The germline gives CDR1 SGHTA, CDR2 FQGNSA. Here the CDR3 DNA reads TGTGCCAGCAGCGTTGGACTAGCGGGATACGAGCAGTACTTC. Amino acids: CASSVGLAGYEQYF.

This chain connects TRBV19 to TRBJ1-5; a possible D gene is TRBD1 (5 bases). V gave up 7 bases and J gave up 6 bases, with 19 bases separating them. This CDR3 contains 15 residues. CDR1 and CDR2 from the germline V gene are LNHDA and SQIVND (reference sequence). CDR3 in DNA: TGTGCCAGTAAATCGAGTACCAGGGAAGGTCAGCCCCAGCATTTT. The encoded protein is CASKSSTREGQPQHF.

V and J are TRBV11-1 and TRBJ1-1, with 8 nucleotides matching TRBD1. V gave up 2 bases and J gave up 0 bases; unmatched junction bases: 11. Germline assignment: CDR1 SGHAT and CDR2 FQDESV (reference sequence). The CDR3 has 18 residues. The CDR3 region has the DNA TGTGCCAGCAGCTTAATCGGCCAGGGGGCAAGAATGAACACTGAAGCTTTCTTT. The encoded protein is CASSLIGQGARMNTEAFF.

The J gene is TRBJ2-3, the V gene TRBV6-6; D is unresolved. The CDR3 covers 15 residues. Trimming removed 2 bases at V and 3 bases at J, with 12 bases between. The germline CDR1 and CDR2 sequences are MNHNY and SVGAGI (reference sequence). CDR3 loop: CASSYPKVGTDTQYF. The DNA for the CDR3 is TGTGCCAGCAGTTACCCGAAGGTTGGAACAGATACGCAGTATTTT.

This clone was seen once. This chain links TRBV19 with TRBJ1-2; D remains ambiguous. This CDR3 region has 15 residues. Trimming took off 4 bases at V and 4 bases at J, with 16 bases between the two ends. Germline values: CDR1 LNHDA, CDR2 SQIVND (reference sequence). DNA for the CDR3: TGTGCCAGTAGTACTTCTTTGAGGGTGACCTATGGCTACACCTTC. The encoded protein is CASSTSLRVTYGYTF.

Concerning this clone itself: The sample holds other DNA sequences that translate to the same CDR3. The genes are TRBV18 and TRBJ2-3, with D perhaps matching TRBD1 (6 bases). The V end lost 3 bases, the J end lost 3 bases, and 10 bases lay between the germline ends. Germline V gene lookup returns CDR1 KGHSH and CDR2 LQKENI. The CDR3 runs to 14 residues. The CDR3 loop is CASSPVQGTDTQYF. Written as DNA, the CDR3 is TGTGCCAGCTCACCGGTACAGGGAACAGATACGCAGTATTTT.

V usage is TRBV19 and J usage is TRBJ1-2; the D gene is possibly TRBD1 (6 bases). From germline, CDR1 is LNHDA and CDR2 SQIVND (reference sequence). The length of the CDR3 is 15 residues. Trimming left V 5 bases short and J 4 bases short, with 17 bases between. The CDR3 nucleotides read TGTGCCAGTAGTCCCACCACGGGACAATTCTATGGCTACACCTTC. Its translation is CASSPTTGQFYGYTF.

The chain couples TRBV6-1 to TRBJ2-6; 7 nucleotides agree with TRBD1. The CDR3 runs 16 residues. CDR1 is MNHNS, CDR2 SASEGT, per germline. V trimming: 1 base; J trimming: 4 bases; junction bases outside the gene matches: 4. The CDR3 nucleotides read TGTGCCAGCAGTGAAGGACAGGGTAGAGGGGCCAACGTCCTGACTTTC. As protein: CASSEGQGRGANVLTF.

The chain combines TRBV30 with TRBJ2-3; D is perhaps TRBD2 (5 bases). Germline V CDR1 and CDR2: GTSNPN, SVGIG (reference sequence). With 1 base removed from V and 3 bases from J, the gap between germline ends came to 5 bases. The CDR3 consists of 12 residues. As DNA, the CDR3 is TGTGCCTGGAGTGGAGGGACAGATACGCAGTATTTT. This gives the protein CAWSGGTDTQYF.

The rearrangement joins TRBV27 to TRBJ2-7; no reliable D call. With 2 bases removed from V and 2 bases from J, the gap between germline ends came to 1 base. This CDR3 has 11 residues. Germline V gene lookup returns CDR1 MNHEY and CDR2 SMNVEV (reference sequence). CDR3 bases: TGTGCCAGCAGTTTACCCTACGAGCAGTACTTC. Encoded protein: CASSLPYEQYF.

The chain has TRBV21-1 and TRBJ2-7; the table's D gene call, TRBD2, was not cross checked with the DNA. TRBV21-1 is an annotated pseudogene. The CDR3 totals 15 residues. The CDR3 loop reads CASSKEEGYRDEQYF. The CDR3 nucleotides are TGTGCCAGCAGCAAAGAGGAGGGGTATAGGGACGAGCAGTACTTC.

The chain has TRBV5-8 and TRBJ2-7, with D possibly matching TRBD1 (5 bases). Trimming took off 4 bases at V and 4 bases at J, with 21 bases between the two ends. Germline CDR1 SGHTS, CDR2 YDEGEE. The CDR3 sequence is 16 residues long. In nucleotides, the CDR3 is TGTGCCAGCAGCCTACAAACCTCCAGGGAAGGGTACGAGCAGTACTTC. This sequence encodes CASSLQTSREGYEQYF.

This chain uses TRBV11-2 with TRBJ2-1, with 7 nucleotides matching TRBD1. The V gene's germline CDR1 is SGHAT and CDR2 FQNNGV. Trimming cost V 2 bases and J 9 bases; bases outside gene matches: 7. This CDR3 is 14 amino acids long. CDR3 region: CASSLTLAGGEQFF. As DNA, the CDR3 is TGTGCCAGCAGCTTAACCCTAGCAGGGGGTGAGCAGTTCTTC.

The chain employs TRBV7-3 and TRBJ1-2, with unresolved D. V was cut by 2 bases and J by 6 bases, with 4 bases left in between. CDR1 is SGHTA and CDR2 is FQGTGA in the germline V gene. This CDR3 has 11 amino acids. The CDR3 nucleotides are TGTGCCAGCAGCTTACAGGATGGCTACACCTTC. Protein sequence: CASSLQDGYTF. Supplemented by reference TRBV7-3 and TRBJ1-2, the full variable domain reads GAGVSQTPSNKVTEKGKYVELRCDPISGHTALYWYRQSLGQGPEFLIYFQGTGAADDSGLPNDRFFAVRPEGSVSTLKIQRTERGDSAVYLCASSLQDGYTFGSGTRLTVV.

The chain recombines TRBV28 with TRBJ1-2; no reliable D call. Trimming took off 1 base at V and 7 bases at J, with 7 bases between the two ends. Per germline, CDR1 MDHEN and CDR2 SYDVKM. CDR3 length: 12 residues. The CDR3 region has the DNA TGTGCCAGCAGTTTATCCCAAGGTGGCTACACCTTC. This encodes CASSLSQGGYTF.

The CDR3 protein is CATSRRYRYEQYF. CDR3 DNA sequence: TGTGCCACCAGCAGACGCTACAGGTACGAGCAGTACTTC. The V gene is TRBV15, the J gene TRBJ2-7; a possible D gene is TRBD1 (5 bases). The CDR3 sequence is 13 residues long. V was cut by 2 bases and J by 4 bases, with 9 bases left in between. The germline V gene encodes CDR1 LNHNV and CDR2 YYDKDF (reference sequence).

This rearrangement joins TRBV2 to TRBJ1-1, with 8 positions matching TRBD1. Germline V gives CDR1 SNHLY, CDR2 FYNNEI. This CDR3 contains 16 residues. V shed 6 bases, J shed 2 bases, and the junction held 11 bases outside the gene matches. CDR3 coding DNA: TGTGCCAGCAGCCGTGACAGGGGAAATGGTAACACTGAAGCTTTCTTT. Protein: CASSRDRGNGNTEAFF.

The chain has TRBV28 and TRBJ2-7; perhaps D is TRBD1 or TRBD2 (5 bases each). The CDR3 has 16 residues. Trimming took off 5 bases at V and 4 bases at J, with 21 bases between the two ends. Germline assignment: CDR1 MDHEN and CDR2 SYDVKM. CDR3 DNA: TGTGCCAGCAGTCTAACCGGGGCAGGGTATCCTTACGAGCAGTACTTC. It yields the protein CASSLTGAGYPYEQYF.

This clone was recorded once. The gene calls are TRBV9 and TRBJ1-6; D is unclear. Germline-derived CDR1 and CDR2 are SGDLS and YYNGEE. CDR3 length: 14 amino acids. V lost 0 bases and J 7 bases, leaving 8 bases between the germline ends. The CDR3 coding sequence is TGTGCCAGCAGCGTAGGATCCGACAATTCACCCCTCCACTTT. Its protein product is CASSVGSDNSPLHF.

The chain recombines TRBV28 with TRBJ2-1; TRBD2 is a possible D gene (6 bases). CDR1 is MDHEN, CDR2 SYDVKM, per germline. Trimming removed 6 bases at V and 3 bases at J, with 15 bases between. This CDR3 comprises 15 residues. CDR3 nucleotide sequence: TGTGCCAGCAGCTTCCCCTCCGGGAGCTACAATGAGCAGTTCTTC. Translation: CASSFPSGSYNEQFF.

V and J are TRBV27 and TRBJ2-7; 7 positions agree with TRBD1. Germline values: CDR1 MNHEY, CDR2 SMNVEV (reference sequence). The CDR3 is 16 residues long. With V trimmed by 0 bases and J by 3 bases, 8 bases remained unmatched. CDR3 sequence reads: CASSLSGQEVGYEQYF. For the CDR3, the DNA is TGTGCCAGCAGTTTATCCGGACAGGAGGTTGGCTACGAGCAGTACTTC.

The CDR3 region has the DNA TGTGCCAGCAGTTACCCCCTAGCGGGAGGGGCAGATACGCAGTATTTT. Translated, it gives CASSYPLAGGADTQYF. The chain is built from TRBV28 and TRBJ2-3; TRBD2 agrees at 12 bases. This CDR3 has 16 residues. J was trimmed by 4 bases and V by 4 bases; bases with no gene match: 6. CDR1 and CDR2 from the germline V gene are MDHEN and SYDVKM.

This clone has a handful of counts. The chain is built from TRBV28 and TRBJ1-5, with TRBD1 matching 9 bases. Germline V lookup: CDR1 MDHEN, CDR2 SYDVKM. The CDR3 is made up of 17 amino acids. The V gene end was trimmed by 7 bases and the J gene end by 0 bases; junction bases not matched to a gene: 10. CDR3 loop: CASKRQGEEYSNQPQHF. In DNA form, the CDR3 reads TGTGCCAGCAAAAGACAGGGGGAGGAATATAGCAATCAGCCCCAGCATTTT.

This clone was seen only once. The chain employs TRBV5-6 and TRBJ2-7, with 7 bases aligning to TRBD1. V was clipped by 0 bases and J by 6 bases; unmatched bases: 6. The germline V gene has CDR1 SGHDT and CDR2 YYEEEE. CDR3 length: 14 residues. In DNA form, the CDR3 reads TGTGCCAGCAGCTTGGGACAGGGTTATCGCGAGCAGTACTTC. Residues: CASSLGQGYREQYF.

The rearrangement joins TRBV5-1 to TRBJ2-7, with D perhaps TRBD2 (6 bases). Between the trimmed V and J ends, which lost 0 bases and 0 bases, there was a span of 7 bases. Germline CDR1 SGHRS, CDR2 YFSETQ. CDR3 length equals 14 residues. CDR3 DNA sequence: TGCGCCAGCAGCTTGGCGGGAGACTCCTACGAGCAGTACTTC. Translation: CASSLAGDSYEQYF. Together with reference TRBV5-1 and TRBJ2-7, the CDR3 gives the full variable domain: KAGVTQTPRYLIKTRGQQVTLSCSPISGHRSVSWYQQTPGQGLQFLFEYFSETQRNKGNFPGRFSGRQFSNSRSEMNVSTLELGDSALYLCASSLAGDSYEQYFGPGTRLTVT.

J is TRBJ2-3 and V is TRBV6-5; no reliable D call. This CDR3 region has 14 residues. Deletions cut 5 bases from V and 3 bases from J, with 12 bases between. Germline loops: CDR1 MNHEY, CDR2 SVGAGI. CDR3 in DNA: TGTGCCAGCAGTATGGGCAGGCTGACAGATACGCAGTATTTT. Protein sequence: CASSMGRLTDTQYF.